Listed here are 31 T cell receptor beta chains from one sample, sequenced in a study of molecular identifiers for immune sequencing clone quantification. TCRdb redid the calling of the PCR reads with MiXCR, one entry per CDR3 protein. The profile shows 490,000 or so distinct CDR3 sequences, around 23% of them singletons. The specimen sequenced was naive CD8+ T cells from blood, with Jurkat cell RNA spiked in. Indicated subset: FACS-sorted CD8+CD4-CCR7+CD45RA+ naive T cells. The receptor set was obtained from a human donor in good health. Some libraries in this study had Jurkat cell RNA spiked in.

In this sample, this clonotype turned up many times. The V call is TRBV12-3 or TRBV12-4, the J call TRBJ1-2; 9 bases are a match to TRBD1. The CDR3 has 14 amino acids. The J segment lost 4 bases and the V segment lost 4 bases, leaving 4 bases of the junction unmatched. CDR3 nucleotides: TGTGCCAGCAGTTACAGGGGGCCTGGCTATGGCTACACCTTC. As protein: CASSYRGPGYGYTF.

The chain has TRBV30 and TRBJ2-3; no clear D gene. CDR3 length: 11 amino acids. Trimming stripped 2 bases from V and 2 bases from J, with 2 bases between. Germline CDR1 and CDR2: GTSNPN and SVGIG (reference sequence). This CDR3 is CAWSPTDTQYF. The CDR3 DNA reads TGTGCCTGGAGTCCCACAGATACGCAGTATTTT.

This clonotype has ten or more counts. The chain joins TRBV7-6 to TRBJ2-3, with D unresolved. The germline V gene has CDR1 SGHVS and CDR2 FNYEAQ. Between the trimmed V and J ends, which lost 4 bases and 2 bases, there was a span of 13 bases. The CDR3 covers 15 residues. This chain's CDR3 is CASSSDAYYTDTQYF. The DNA for the CDR3 is TGTGCCAGCAGCTCAGATGCATACTACACAGATACGCAGTATTTT.

This clonotype was seen only a few times. The chain carries TRBV12-3 or TRBV12-4 and TRBJ2-1; 7 nucleotides match TRBD2. The V gene end was trimmed by 2 bases and the J gene end by 9 bases; junction bases not matched to a gene: 16. CDR3 size: 17 residues. The CDR3 is CASSLRGAGKVGSEQFF. The CDR3 coding sequence is TGTGCCAGCAGTTTAAGGGGAGCGGGAAAAGTAGGTAGTGAGCAGTTCTTC.

This clonotype was found many times. V gene TRBV29-1 combines with J gene TRBJ2-7; D unclear. The CDR3 length is 12 residues. Trimming removed 7 bases at V and 6 bases at J, with 16 bases between. Germline CDR1 SQVTM, CDR2 ANQGSEA. The CDR3 loop reads CSAAGEIGEQYF. The CDR3 DNA reads TGCAGCGCCGCTGGGGAAATCGGCGAGCAGTACTTC.

To note about this clonotype: Its ends do not fully match the called genes, so a read error is possible. The rearrangement uses TRBV28 and TRBJ2-3; 7 bases match TRBD2. Germline V CDR1 and CDR2: MDHEN, SYDVKM. CDR3 length equals 18 residues. DNA of the CDR3: TGTGCCAGCAGTTTATTTACCGGCGGGAGCGTGAACACAGATACGCAGTGTTTT. It yields the protein CASSLFTGGSVNTDTQCF.

This clonotype showed up many times. The chain combines TRBV19 with TRBJ2-2, with 8 bases that match TRBD1. J lost 0 bases, V lost 6 bases, and 3 bases had no gene match. Germline values: CDR1 LNHDA, CDR2 SQIVND (reference sequence). The CDR3 is 15 amino acids. The CDR3 region has the DNA TGTGCCAGTAGACTGGACAGGGCGAACACCGGGGAGCTGTTTTTT. Translation: CASRLDRANTGELFF.

The V call is TRBV12-5, the J call TRBJ2-1, with 14 bases matching TRBD2. This CDR3 is built from 18 residues. Germline V CDR1 and CDR2: LGHNT, FRNRAP. V gave up 5 bases and J gave up 0 bases; unmatched junction bases: 6. CDR3 nucleotides: TGTGCTAGTGGTCCGGGGACTAGCGGGAGTGCCTCCTACAATGAGCAGTTCTTC. It specifies CASGPGTSGSASYNEQFF. The variable domain in full, completed from reference TRBV12-5 and TRBJ2-1, reads DARVTQTPRHKVTEMGQEVTMRCQPILGHNTVFWYRQTMMQGLELLAYFRNRAPLDDSGMPKDRFSAEMPDATLATLKIQPSEPRDSAVYFCASGPGTSGSASYNEQFFGPGTRLTVL.

This clonotype was recorded at least ten times. V usage is TRBV30 and J usage is TRBJ2-3; no reliable D call. This CDR3 region has 13 residues. CDR1 GTSNPN and CDR2 SVGIG come from the germline V gene (reference sequence). Trimming shortened V by 0 bases and J by 4 bases, and 8 bases separated the two germline ends. The CDR3 spells CAWSVTLADTQYF. The CDR3 region has the DNA TGTGCCTGGAGTGTGACCCTTGCAGATACGCAGTATTTT. Variable domain in full (rest from reference TRBV30 and TRBJ2-3): SQTIHQWPATLVQPVGSPLSLECTVEGTSNPNLYWYRQAAGRGLQLLFYSVGIGQISSEVPQNLSASRPQDRQFILSSKKLLLSDSGFYLCAWSVTLADTQYFGPGTRLTVL.

The V gene is TRBV24-1, the J gene TRBJ2-3, with D perhaps matching TRBD1 (6 bases). V was clipped by 2 bases and J by 4 bases, with 15 bases between them. CDR1 is KGHDR, CDR2 SFDVKD, per germline. The CDR3 contains 16 residues. The CDR3 DNA reads TGTGCCACCAGTGATTACAGGGACGAACGGGCAGATACGCAGTATTTT. Amino acid sequence: CATSDYRDERADTQYF.

This rearrangement joins TRBV29-1 to TRBJ2-1, with 10 bases fitting TRBD2. The CDR3 runs to 13 residues. J gave up 6 bases and V 7 bases, and 6 bases lay outside the gene matches. CDR1 is SQVTM and CDR2 is ANQGSEA in the germline V gene. CDR3 loop: CSGLAGVLNEQFF. The CDR3 DNA sequence: TGCAGCGGTCTAGCGGGAGTTCTCAATGAGCAGTTCTTC.

Ten or more counts support this clonotype. V usage is TRBV7-8 and J usage is TRBJ2-2; weak D call: TRBD1 (6 bases). The CDR3 sequence is 15 residues long. V shed 8 bases and J shed 2 bases, with 15 bases lying between them. CDR1 and CDR2 from the germline V gene are SGHVS and FQNEAQ. CDR3 protein: CASVAGALNTGELFF. The CDR3 DNA follows: TGTGCCAGCGTCGCAGGGGCCTTAAACACCGGGGAGCTGTTTTTT.

This clonotype was seen at least ten times. The gene calls are TRBV15 and TRBJ1-5; D gene unclear. This CDR3 spans 14 amino acids. The germline gives CDR1 LNHNV, CDR2 YYDKDF (reference sequence). Trimming took off 1 base at V and 1 base at J, with 5 bases between the two ends. CDR3 sequence (DNA): TGTGCCACCAGCAGAGCCCAGAGCAATCAGCCCCAGCATTTT. Its translation: CATSRAQSNQPQHF.

The chain carries TRBV30 and TRBJ2-7; no definite D call. The CDR3 runs 12 residues. Germline V gene sequence: CDR1 GTSNPN, CDR2 SVGIG (reference sequence). V lost 2 bases and J 7 bases, leaving 12 bases between the germline ends. CDR3 sequence reads: CAWSSVYGEQYF. Written as DNA, the CDR3 is TGTGCCTGGAGTTCCGTTTATGGGGAGCAGTACTTC.

The chain employs TRBV9 and TRBJ2-3; D perhaps matches TRBD2 (5 bases). The CDR3 is made up of 12 amino acids. CDR1 and CDR2 (germline): SGDLS, YYNGEE. The V gene lost 3 bases and the J gene lost 8 bases, with 10 bases spanning the gap. The CDR3 DNA is TGTGCCAGCAGCGCCCCCCGGGGTACGCAGTATTTT. This encodes CASSAPRGTQYF.

This clonotype was observed a handful of times. The rearrangement joins TRBV6-5 to TRBJ2-7; 7 bases are a match to TRBD1. Germline-derived CDR1 and CDR2 are MNHEY and SVGAGI. After removal of 0 bases from V and 3 bases from J, the junction contained 2 bases not matched to a gene. The CDR3 consists of 14 residues. The CDR3 reads CASSYSPGGYEQYF. The CDR3 DNA follows: TGTGCCAGCAGTTACTCTCCAGGGGGCTACGAGCAGTACTTC.

The sample holds a few counts of this clonotype. CDR3 loop: CASTPFGGGSTDTQYF. CDR3 DNA sequence: TGTGCCAGTACCCCTTTCGGCGGGGGAAGCACAGATACGCAGTATTTT. The V and J genes are TRBV19 and TRBJ2-3; 7 nucleotides match TRBD2. Germline CDR1 reads LNHDA; CDR2 reads SQIVND (reference sequence). The CDR3 totals 16 residues. Trimming at V came to 7 bases and at J to 0 bases, leaving 10 bases not matched to a gene.

This clonotype was picked up a small number of times. The CDR3 DNA is TGTGCCAGCAGTGAAGAGGTGGGGCTCACAGATACGCAGTATTTT. Its protein is CASSEEVGLTDTQYF. J is TRBJ2-3 and V is TRBV6-1, with a possible D match to TRBD1 (5 bases). V was clipped by 1 base and J by 2 bases, with 10 bases between them. The germline CDR1 and CDR2 sequences are MNHNS and SASEGT. The CDR3 consists of 15 residues.

The V call is TRBV4-3, the J call TRBJ2-3, with TRBD2 identical over 10 bases. There are 17 residues in the CDR3. The V segment lost 1 base and the J segment 3 bases; nucleotides outside the gene matches: 7. Germline V CDR1 and CDR2: LGHNA, YSLEER. CDR3 residues: CASSQGLAGERTDTQYF. The CDR3 nucleotides are TGCGCCAGCAGCCAAGGGCTAGCGGGAGAGCGGACAGATACGCAGTATTTT.

This clonotype has a handful of counts. In DNA form, the CDR3 reads TGTGCCAGCAGTTTAGATTTAGGAACATATAGCAATCAGCCCCAGCATTTT. Translated: CASSLDLGTYSNQPQHF. V and J are TRBV12-3 or TRBV12-4 and TRBJ1-5; D gene uncertain. The CDR3 is made up of 17 amino acids. V gave up 1 base and J gave up 0 bases, with 13 bases separating them.

The rearrangement joins TRBV11-2 to TRBJ1-1, with TRBD1 matching over 10 bases. The V gene's germline CDR1 is SGHAT and CDR2 FQNNGV. Trimming at V came to 7 bases and at J to 3 bases, leaving 11 bases not matched to a gene. This CDR3 spans 16 amino acids. The CDR3 protein is CASTPLPGQGDTEAFF. The CDR3 region has the DNA TGTGCCAGCACACCCCTTCCCGGACAGGGGGACACTGAAGCTTTCTTT.

There are many counts of this clonotype. The chain has TRBV28 and TRBJ1-1; 10 positions match TRBD1. The V gene end was trimmed by 3 bases and the J gene end by 2 bases; junction bases not matched to a gene: 9. This CDR3 region has 17 residues. Germline assignment: CDR1 MDHEN and CDR2 SYDVKM. The CDR3 protein is CASSFSPRQGANTEAFF. The CDR3 DNA sequence: TGTGCCAGCAGTTTTTCCCCCCGACAGGGGGCAAACACTGAAGCTTTCTTT.

Note on this clonotype: Just one base apart from a much larger clone, this may be a read error. This chain connects TRBV6-5 to TRBJ2-3, with D uncertain. The CDR3 consists of 13 residues. The germline gives CDR1 MNHEY, CDR2 SVGAGI. CDR3 sequence reads: CASSYMGSDTRYF. CDR3 bases: TGTGCCAGCAGTTATATGGGGTCTGATACGCGGTATTTT.

Comment on this clonotype: One base away lies a much larger clone, so this may be a sequencing read error. Without the conserved terminal phenylalanine or tryptophan, this CDR3 likely stems from a read error. The rearrangement links TRBV29-1 to TRBJ1-2; D is uncertain. The CDR3 contains 14 residues. CDR1 and CDR2 (germline): SQVTM, ANQGSEA. Trimming left V 2 bases short and J 6 bases short, with 16 bases between. This CDR3 reads CSVERSDLPHGYTY. The CDR3, as DNA: TGCAGCGTTGAAAGGTCAGACCTTCCCCATGGCTACACCTAC.

On this clonotype itself: The CDR3 carries no conserved terminal phenylalanine or tryptophan, so it likely arises from a read error. The chain links TRBV27 to TRBJ1-1; D gene uncertain. The V gene's germline CDR1 is MNHEY and CDR2 SMNVEV (reference sequence). The V and J ends lost 8 bases and 1 base respectively, with 11 bases between them. CDR3 size: 13 residues. The CDR3 region has the DNA TGTGCCAGCCTTAATGGACGGAACACTGAAGCTTTCCTT. The encoded protein is CASLNGRNTEAFL.

This clonotype turned up a few times. V usage is TRBV27 and J usage is TRBJ1-5, with a possible D match to TRBD1 (5 bases). The CDR3 loop spans 14 amino acids. Germline V gene lookup returns CDR1 MNHEY and CDR2 SMNVEV (reference sequence). V was trimmed by 1 base and J by 4 bases, leaving 8 bases between them. This chain's CDR3 is CASSLYTGNQPQHF. Written as DNA, the CDR3 is TGTGCCAGCAGTTTATATACAGGTAATCAGCCCCAGCATTTT.

The V gene is TRBV20-1, the J gene TRBJ2-1, with 10 positions matching TRBD1. In germline, CDR1 is DFQATT, CDR2 SNEGSKA (reference sequence). V trimming: 4 bases; J trimming: 2 bases; junction bases outside the gene matches: 11. This CDR3 comprises 17 residues. The CDR3 loop reads CSATWTGGLDTYNEQFF. The CDR3 nucleotides read TGCAGTGCTACCTGGACAGGGGGACTAGATACCTACAATGAGCAGTTCTTC.

The CDR3 loop reads CAWSPRQTYTEAFF. CDR3 DNA sequence: TGTGCCTGGAGTCCGAGACAGACCTACACTGAAGCTTTCTTT. The chain uses TRBV30 and TRBJ1-1, with a weak D call TRBD1 (5 bases). The V end lost 2 bases, the J end lost 3 bases, and 13 bases lay between the germline ends. The CDR3 is made up of 14 amino acids. Germline values: CDR1 GTSNPN, CDR2 SVGIG (reference sequence).

This clonotype was counted many times. The rearrangement links TRBV20-1 to TRBJ2-7, with TRBD1 matching over 8 bases. CDR1 and CDR2 from the germline V gene are DFQATT and SNEGSKA (reference sequence). This CDR3 is built from 12 residues. V lost 6 bases, J lost 4 bases, and 5 bases stayed unmatched. The CDR3 DNA reads TGCAGTGCACGACAGGGGAGGTACGAGCAGTACTTC. This codes for CSARQGRYEQYF.

CDR3 sequence reads: CASSSGRAEQYF. CDR3 nucleotides: TGTGCCAGCAGCTCGGGACGCGCCGAGCAGTACTTC. The chain links TRBV5-4 to TRBJ2-7; the D call may be TRBD1 or TRBD2 (5 bases each). V shed 3 bases and J shed 6 bases, with 10 bases lying between them. CDR1 is SGHNT and CDR2 is YYREEE in the germline V gene (reference sequence). This CDR3 spans 12 amino acids.

This clonotype was recorded at least ten times. This chain uses TRBV7-9 with TRBJ2-6; D possibly corresponds to TRBD2 (6 bases). Trimming removed 5 bases from V and 2 bases from J, with 16 bases in between. The length of the CDR3 is 17 residues. Per germline, CDR1 SEHNR and CDR2 FQNEAQ (reference sequence). CDR3 amino acids: CASSPAGSKPGANVLTF. The CDR3 bases are TGTGCCAGCAGCCCTGCGGGGTCAAAACCTGGGGCCAACGTCCTGACTTTC.